This TCR beta chain was documented in a study of blood T cell repertoires in COVID-19. Study as a whole: Samples taken during acute and convalescent COVID-19 were collected in the United States, Italy and Spain. The cDNA or gDNA used as material had been derived from T cells, B-cell-depleted T cells, or PBMCs.

CDR1 WSHSY and CDR2 SAAADI come from the germline V gene. This CDR3 contains 14 residues. V lost 10 bases and J 8 bases, leaving 18 bases between the germline ends. Per the authors' pipeline: How many nucleated cells were present was estimated from reference gene primer amplification. TCRdb's table, derived via immunoSEQ multiplex PCR, lists solely in-frame clones and lacks some. D and trimming were read from the DNA, whereas the V and J calls and clone size are those reported in that table. The sample holds fewer than 200,000 clones, nearly 90% seen once. V and J are TRBV10-2 and TRBJ1-6; D is undetermined. The clonotype originates from a man aged 60 to 75 with active or convalescent COVID-19. Sequenced input: peripheral blood. CDR3: CATNGGGLDSPLHF. The CDR3 bases are TGCGCCACCAATGGAGGCGGCTTGGATTCACCCCTCCACTTT.